One and the same sample provided the 15 T cell receptor beta chains below, sequenced in a study of blood T cells in healthy people across ages (dated by TCRdb to 2014 to 2015). Receptors were amplified or captured by 5' RACE. The sequencing machine was an Illumina HiSeq 2500. A second PCR of roughly 6 to 11 cycles was performed with a sample-barcoded 5' primer and a J-beta primer mix. TCRdb's own reprocessing of the public reads used fastp at Q25 and MiXCR and kept productive beta chains. Rows are unified per CDR3 protein, each entry keeping the most common DNA and genes. Here the sample has some 1.1 million distinct CDR3 sequences; around two fifths occur a single time. Less than 15% of the sample is taken by the ten largest. Sequences were obtained from blood. All receptors derive from a man between 18 and 29 years old in good health.

The gene calls are TRBV6-2 or TRBV6-3 and TRBJ2-1; maybe TRBD2 (7 bases). The CDR3 has 16 residues. Trimming removed 8 bases at V and 0 bases at J, with 17 bases between. Germline CDR1 reads MNHEY; CDR2 reads SVGEGT. CDR3 bases: TGTGCCAGCCTAGGGGGAGGGACCGGCTCCTACAATGAGCAGTTCTTC. Its translation: CASLGGGTGSYNEQFF.

The CDR3 coding sequence is TGCGCCAGCAGGCCCGACAGGCGAGATCAGCCCCAGCATTTT. This codes for CASRPDRRDQPQHF. The chain combines TRBV5-1 with TRBJ1-5; perhaps TRBD1 as D (6 bases). Germline values: CDR1 SGHRS, CDR2 YFSETQ. With 5 bases removed from V and 5 bases from J, the gap between germline ends came to 14 bases. This CDR3 has 14 residues.

This clonotype turned up a few times. The rearrangement joins TRBV7-2 to TRBJ2-1, with D tentatively TRBD2 (5 bases). The CDR3 runs 14 residues. V was pared by 6 bases and J by 4 bases, with 13 bases between. Looked up from germline, CDR1 is SGHTA and CDR2 is FQGNSA. This chain's CDR3 is CASRSGTLYNEQFF. The CDR3, as DNA: TGTGCCAGCAGAAGCGGAACACTTTACAATGAGCAGTTCTTC.

J is TRBJ2-1 and V is TRBV29-1; 14 bases are shared with TRBD2. With 7 bases clipped from V and 9 bases from J, the junction kept 11 bases outside the gene matches. This CDR3 contains 15 residues. In germline, CDR1 is SQVTM, CDR2 ANQGSEA. The CDR3 sequence: CSGTTSGRAFGEQFF. The CDR3 DNA is TGCAGCGGTACGACTAGCGGGAGGGCCTTTGGTGAGCAGTTCTTC.

The chain is built from TRBV7-2 and TRBJ2-7; D is unclear. The J call could be wrong; TRBJ2-5 is a better fit for the DNA end. CDR1 and CDR2 (germline): SGHTA, FQGNSA. This CDR3 comprises 14 residues. CDR3 protein: CASSLGLETETQYF. CDR3 coding DNA: TGTGCCAGCAGCTTAGGCCTAGAGACCGAGACCCAGTACTTC.

This clonotype occurred a few times. The V call is TRBV5-1, the J call TRBJ2-3; D is uncertain. There are 14 residues in the CDR3. Trimming pared 3 bases from V and 4 bases from J, leaving 12 bases between. CDR1 is SGHRS and CDR2 is YFSETQ in the germline V gene. In DNA form, the CDR3 reads TGCGCCAGCAGCTCCCCGATAACTCCAGATACGCAGTATTTT. This translates into CASSSPITPDTQYF.

This clonotype occurred a few times. The chain couples TRBV4-3 to TRBJ1-1, with unresolved D. CDR1 and CDR2 from the germline V gene are LGHNA and YSLEER. CDR3 length: 15 residues. V dropped 1 base and J dropped 1 base, with 10 bases sitting between them. In DNA, the CDR3 is TGCGCCAGCAGCCAAGCGGGCCGGCAGAACACTGAAGCTTTCTTT. Protein product: CASSQAGRQNTEAFF.

A few counts support this clonotype. The chain couples TRBV7-2 to TRBJ1-1; 7 bases line up with TRBD1. From germline, CDR1 is SGHTA and CDR2 FQGNSA. V gave up 5 bases and J gave up 1 base; unmatched junction bases: 10. This CDR3 is built from 16 residues. CDR3 in amino acids: CASSPPGQIQNTEAFF. CDR3 sequence (DNA): TGTGCCAGCAGCCCTCCGGGACAGATACAGAACACTGAAGCTTTCTTT.

The gene calls are TRBV9 and TRBJ1-6; the D gene is possibly TRBD1 (5 bases). V was cut by 1 base and J by 8 bases, with 13 bases left in between. Germline V lookup: CDR1 SGDLS, CDR2 YYNGEE. The CDR3 consists of 15 residues. The CDR3 nucleotides read TGTGCCAGCAGCGTAACAGGCGAACGCTATTCACCCCTCCACTTT. The encoded protein is CASSVTGERYSPLHF.

This clonotype was found a few times. The chain links TRBV20-1 to TRBJ2-2; D is ambiguous. Germline V CDR1 and CDR2: DFQATT, SNEGSKA (reference sequence). The CDR3 length is 17 residues. V lost 3 bases and J 2 bases, leaving 19 bases between the germline ends. The CDR3: CSASPLGLKSNTGELFF. CDR3 bases: TGCAGTGCTAGCCCTCTGGGGTTGAAGAGCAACACCGGGGAGCTGTTTTTT.

Only a few counts were recorded for this clonotype. The chain couples TRBV6-5 to TRBJ2-3; D possibly corresponds to TRBD2 (6 bases). CDR3 length: 15 amino acids. Looked up from germline, CDR1 is MNHEY and CDR2 is SVGAGI. V dropped 7 bases and J dropped 5 bases, with 19 bases sitting between them. The chain's CDR3 is CASNPEAGREDTQYF. The CDR3 nucleotides read TGTGCCAGCAACCCGGAGGCAGGGCGGGAAGATACGCAGTATTTT.

J is TRBJ1-2 and V is TRBV4-1; maybe TRBD1 (6 bases). CDR3 length: 17 residues. Trimming stripped 4 bases from V and 0 bases from J, with 18 bases between. CDR1 is MGHRA, CDR2 YSYEKL, per germline. DNA for the CDR3: TGCGCCAGCAGCCCCGTGCAGGGGCTGAAGACTAACTATGGCTACACCTTC. It is translated as CASSPVQGLKTNYGYTF.

The rearrangement uses TRBV7-4 and TRBJ1-1; D unclear. The germline V gene encodes CDR1 SGHVT and CDR2 SQSDAQ. The CDR3 contains 12 residues. V lost 8 bases and J lost 10, with 17 bases in between. The CDR3 spells CASLWAGLAAFF. The CDR3, as DNA: TGTGCCAGCCTTTGGGCGGGTTTAGCAGCTTTCTTT.

This clonotype was observed a few times. The rearrangement links TRBV20-1 to TRBJ1-6; unclear D gene. The germline V and J ends were trimmed by 0 bases and 10 bases, with 10 bases remaining between them. Germline-derived CDR1 and CDR2 are DFQATT and SNEGSKA (reference sequence). CDR3 length: 13 amino acids. The CDR3 region is CSARETGSSPLHF. As DNA, the CDR3 is TGCAGTGCTAGAGAGACGGGGAGCTCACCCCTCCACTTT.

This clonotype was seen more than once but under ten times. The gene calls are TRBV20-1 and TRBJ1-2; maybe TRBD1 (6 bases). Germline values: CDR1 DFQATT, CDR2 SNEGSKA (reference sequence). Trimming shortened V by 5 bases and J by 3 bases, and 13 bases separated the two germline ends. The CDR3 loop spans 13 amino acids. CDR3 region: CSAQGQSDYGYTF. In DNA, the CDR3 is TGCAGTGCTCAAGGACAGTCTGACTATGGCTACACCTTC.